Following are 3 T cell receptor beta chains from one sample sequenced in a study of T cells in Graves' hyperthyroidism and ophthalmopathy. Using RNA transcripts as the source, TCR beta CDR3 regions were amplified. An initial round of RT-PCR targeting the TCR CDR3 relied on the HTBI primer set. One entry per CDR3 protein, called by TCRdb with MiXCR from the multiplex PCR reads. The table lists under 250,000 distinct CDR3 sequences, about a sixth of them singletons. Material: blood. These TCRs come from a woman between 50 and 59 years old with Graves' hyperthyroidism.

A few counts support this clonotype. CDR3 region: CASSIPQGGNTEAFF. CDR3 DNA sequence: TGTGCCAGCAGCATCCCACAGGGGGGGAACACTGAAGCTTTCTTT. The chain links TRBV7-6 to TRBJ1-1, with TRBD1 matching over 8 bases. The CDR3 has 15 residues. CDR1 and CDR2 from the germline V gene are SGHVS and FNYEAQ. The J segment lost 1 base and the V segment lost 5 bases, leaving 6 bases of the junction unmatched.

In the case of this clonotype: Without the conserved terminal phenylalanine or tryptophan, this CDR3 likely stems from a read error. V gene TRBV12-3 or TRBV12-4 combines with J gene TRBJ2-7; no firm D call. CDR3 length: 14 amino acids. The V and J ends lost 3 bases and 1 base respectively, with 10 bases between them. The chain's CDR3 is CASSFATLSYEQYL. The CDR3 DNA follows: TGTGCCAGCAGTTTCGCCACCCTATCCTACGAGCAGTACCTC.

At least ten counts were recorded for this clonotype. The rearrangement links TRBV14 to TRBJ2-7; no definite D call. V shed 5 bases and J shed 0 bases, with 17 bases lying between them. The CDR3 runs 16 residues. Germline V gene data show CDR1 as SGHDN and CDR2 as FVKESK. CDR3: CASSEGWAKSSYEQYF. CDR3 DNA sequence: TGTGCCAGCAGCGAAGGGTGGGCCAAGAGCTCCTACGAGCAGTACTTC. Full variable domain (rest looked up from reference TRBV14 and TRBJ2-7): EAGVTQFPSHSVIEKGQTVTLRCDPISGHDNLYWYRRVMGKEIKFLLHFVKESKQDESGMPNNRFLAERTGGTYSTLKVQPAELEDSGVYFCASSEGWAKSSYEQYFGPGTRLTVT.